The entry below gives a single T cell receptor (beta chain) sequence along with its context. This sample is drawn from a study of blood T cell repertoires in COVID-19. The V and J ends lost 2 bases and 1 base respectively, with 12 bases between them. Germline V gene data show CDR1 as SGHVS and CDR2 as FNYEAQ. The CDR3 has 16 amino acids. Generated by immunoSEQ multiplex PCR, the TCRdb table keeps only in-frame clones and is missing some. This sample has over 85,000 clones, with around 85% found just once. One Seattle source followed patients from active infection through their disease course. The chain is built from TRBV7-6 and TRBJ2-1; TRBD1 is a possible D gene (5 bases). Sample: peripheral blood. The source of this sequence is a woman older than 75 with COVID-19, enrolled during active disease. As DNA, the CDR3 is TGTGCCAGCAGCTTATTGGGGCGTTGGTCCTACAATGAGCAGTTCTTC. Translated: CASSLLGRWSYNEQFF.